These 8 T cell receptor beta chains were all obtained from the same sample, sequenced in a study of OX40 agonist ivuxolimab in advanced cancers. Profiling relied on immunoSEQ multiplex PCR, and the TCRdb table lists in-frame clones only, not all of them. In the table there are under 150,000 clones, around nine tenths of which are singletons. This specimen was CD4+ or CD8+ T cells sorted from blood, taken in a trial of the OX40 agonist ivuxolimab. Source of these receptors: an adult with an advanced solid tumor such as melanoma, head and neck, liver or kidney cancer.

The chain has TRBV9 and TRBJ2-4, with 16 bases identical to TRBD2. Germline lookup yields CDR1 SGDLS and CDR2 YYNGEE. The CDR3 spans 14 residues. V trimming: 4 bases; J trimming: 15 bases; junction bases outside the gene matches: 7. Here the CDR3 reads CASSPGTSGRGPYF. CDR3 DNA sequence: TGTGCCAGCAGCCCTGGGACTAGCGGGAGGGGTCCGTACTTC.

V and J are TRBV5-1 and TRBJ2-7; D remains unclear. The CDR3 is 15 amino acids. CDR1 is SGHRS, CDR2 YFSETQ, per germline. With 0 bases removed from V and 6 bases from J, the gap between germline ends came to 16 bases. In DNA form, the CDR3 reads TGCGCCAGCAGCTTGGCCATCCCCGATACCGGCGAGCAGTACTTC. It translates to CASSLAIPDTGEQYF.

The V gene is TRBV14, the J gene TRBJ2-3; D may be TRBD1 or TRBD2 (6 bases each). Per germline, CDR1 SGHDN and CDR2 FVKESK. V shed 5 bases and J shed 1 base, with 19 bases lying between them. The CDR3 is 17 amino acids. CDR3 DNA: TGTGCCAGCAGCTCCCACCCCGGACAGCGGGGCACAGATACGCAGTATTTT. The encoded protein is CASSSHPGQRGTDTQYF.

The V gene is TRBV19, the J gene TRBJ1-1; no firm D call. The length of the CDR3 is 16 residues. Trimming took off 3 bases at V and 3 bases at J, with 17 bases between the two ends. The germline V gene has CDR1 LNHDA and CDR2 SQIVND (reference sequence). CDR3 bases: TGTGCCAGTAGTATTTCTCTGGCAGGCCCACACACTGAAGCTTTCTTT. Residues: CASSISLAGPHTEAFF.

This chain links TRBV27 with TRBJ1-1; TRBD1 is a possible D gene (6 bases). The CDR3 runs 13 residues. Trimming pared 3 bases from V and 6 bases from J, leaving 11 bases between. The germline gives CDR1 MNHEY, CDR2 SMNVEV (reference sequence). CDR3 nucleotides: TGTGCCAGCAGTTTCTGGACAGACTCTGAAGCTTTCTTT. The encoded protein is CASSFWTDSEAFF.

The rearrangement uses TRBV18 and TRBJ2-5, with 11 bases that match TRBD2. The CDR3 is 17 amino acids. From germline, CDR1 is KGHSH and CDR2 LQKENI. V shed 5 bases, J shed 4 bases, and the junction held 12 bases outside the gene matches. The CDR3 sequence is CASSALAGDFGRETQYF. For the CDR3, the DNA is TGTGCCAGCTCAGCACTAGCGGGAGACTTCGGGCGAGAGACCCAGTACTTC.

The gene calls are TRBV2 and TRBJ1-1; possible D gene TRBD1, 5 bases. The CDR3 has 15 amino acids. V was trimmed by 2 bases and J by 2 bases, leaving 12 bases between them. The V gene's germline CDR1 is SNHLY and CDR2 FYNNEI. CDR3 sequence reads: CASSERAGRNTEAFF. In nucleotides, the CDR3 is TGTGCCAGCAGTGAAAGGGCAGGGAGAAACACTGAAGCTTTCTTT.

This chain uses TRBV28 with TRBJ2-7; D uncertain. V gave up 2 bases and J gave up 2 bases, with 19 bases separating them. CDR1 is MDHEN, CDR2 SYDVKM, per germline. The CDR3 length is 17 residues. The CDR3 sequence: CASSLPGSKDFTYEQYF. The CDR3 DNA is TGTGCCAGCAGTTTACCTGGCTCAAAGGATTTCACCTACGAGCAGTACTTC.